This T cell receptor beta chain was recovered during a study of cytomegalovirus exposure and HLA in healthy donors. V lost 4 bases, J lost 3 bases, and 6 bases stayed unmatched. The germline V gene has CDR1 LNHDA and CDR2 SQIVND (reference sequence). The CDR3 runs to 16 residues. The PCR used 60 Vbeta and 13 Jbeta primers. Here immunoSEQ multiplex PCR was the method, and the copy in TCRdb shows in-frame clones only, minus some. The top ten clones hold 6% of a sample with roughly 86,000 clones, roughly 79% of them seen once. In regard to this clone: Antigen unknown.

Overall study results and limits: Investigators reported 164 TCR beta chains as tied to cytomegalovirus.

The chain uses TRBV19 and TRBJ1-4; 9 bases line up with TRBD1. The sample consisted of PBMCs. The receptor was isolated from a female donor in good health and CMV-seronegative. CDR3 bases: TGTGCCAGTAGTAAAGGACAGGGGCTCTCTAATGAAAAACTGTTTTTT. It yields the protein CASSKGQGLSNEKLFF. The full variable domain, in which reference TRBV19 and TRBJ1-4 provide the parts outside the CDR3, is DGGITQSPKYLFRKEGQNVTLSCEQNLNHDAMYWYRQDPGQGLRLIYYSQIVNDFQKGDIAEGYSVSREKKESFPLTVTSAQKNPTAFYLCASSKGQGLSNEKLFFGSGTQLSVL.